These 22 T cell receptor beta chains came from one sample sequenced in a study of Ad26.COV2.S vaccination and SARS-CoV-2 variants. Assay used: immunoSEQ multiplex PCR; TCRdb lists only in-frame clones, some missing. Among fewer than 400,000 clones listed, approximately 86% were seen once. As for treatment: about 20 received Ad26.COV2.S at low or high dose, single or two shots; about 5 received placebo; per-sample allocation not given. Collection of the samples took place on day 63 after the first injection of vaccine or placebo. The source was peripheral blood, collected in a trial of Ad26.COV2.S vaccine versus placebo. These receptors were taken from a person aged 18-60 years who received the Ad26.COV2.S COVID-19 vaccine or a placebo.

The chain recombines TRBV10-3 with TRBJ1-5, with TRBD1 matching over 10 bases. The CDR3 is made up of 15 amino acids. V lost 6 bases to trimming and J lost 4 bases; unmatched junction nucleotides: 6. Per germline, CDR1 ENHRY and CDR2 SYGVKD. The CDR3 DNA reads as TGTGCCATCAGGGGGGACAGGGGAGGGAATCAGCCCCAGCATTTT. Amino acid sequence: CAIRGDRGGNQPQHF.

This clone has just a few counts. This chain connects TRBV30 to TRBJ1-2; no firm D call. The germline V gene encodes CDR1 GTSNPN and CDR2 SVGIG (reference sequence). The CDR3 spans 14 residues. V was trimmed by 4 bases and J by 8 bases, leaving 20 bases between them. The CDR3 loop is CAWTAGSRFRGYTF. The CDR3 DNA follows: TGTGCCTGGACTGCAGGCTCGAGGTTTCGCGGCTACACCTTC.

Here the CDR3 DNA reads TGTGCCAGCAGCTTAACTAGCGGGGCGGGGGATACGCAGTATTTT. It encodes CASSLTSGAGDTQYF. This sequence joins TRBV7-2 and TRBJ2-3, with TRBD2 matching 10 bases. Germline lookup yields CDR1 SGHTA and CDR2 FQGNSA. The length of the CDR3 is 15 residues. The V segment lost 2 bases and the J segment 6 bases; nucleotides outside the gene matches: 5.

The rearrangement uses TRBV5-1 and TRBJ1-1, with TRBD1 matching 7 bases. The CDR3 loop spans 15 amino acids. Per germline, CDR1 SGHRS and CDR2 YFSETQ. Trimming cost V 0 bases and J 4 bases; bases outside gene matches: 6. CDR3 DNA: TGCGCCAGCAGCTTGGTTACAGGGGAGCTCACTGAAGCTTTCTTT. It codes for CASSLVTGELTEAFF.

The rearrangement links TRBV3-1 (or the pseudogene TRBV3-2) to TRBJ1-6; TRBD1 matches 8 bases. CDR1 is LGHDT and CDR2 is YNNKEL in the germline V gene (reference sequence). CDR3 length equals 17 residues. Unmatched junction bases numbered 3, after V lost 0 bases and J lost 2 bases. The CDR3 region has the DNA TGTGCCAGCAGCCAAGAGTCGACAGGGGCCTATAATTCACCCCTCCACTTT. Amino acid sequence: CASSQESTGAYNSPLHF.

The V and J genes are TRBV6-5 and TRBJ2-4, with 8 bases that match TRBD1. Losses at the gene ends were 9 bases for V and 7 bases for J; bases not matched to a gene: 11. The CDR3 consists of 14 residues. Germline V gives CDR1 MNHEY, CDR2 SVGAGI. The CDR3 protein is CASRGQGLWNIQYF. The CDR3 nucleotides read TGTGCCAGTAGAGGACAGGGATTATGGAACATTCAGTACTTC.

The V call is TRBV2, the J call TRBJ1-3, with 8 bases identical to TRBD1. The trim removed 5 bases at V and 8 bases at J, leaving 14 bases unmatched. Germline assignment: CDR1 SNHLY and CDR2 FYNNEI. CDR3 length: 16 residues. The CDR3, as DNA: TGTGCCAGCAGTTCCATTAGCGCTGGACAGGGAGACACCATATATTTT. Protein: CASSSISAGQGDTIYF.

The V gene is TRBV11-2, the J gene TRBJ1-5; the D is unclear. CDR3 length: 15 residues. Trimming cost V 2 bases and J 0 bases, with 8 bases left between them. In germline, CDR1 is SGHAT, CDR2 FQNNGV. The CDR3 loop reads CASSLSGLSNQPQHF. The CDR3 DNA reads TGTGCCAGCAGCTTATCAGGTCTTAGCAATCAGCCCCAGCATTTT.

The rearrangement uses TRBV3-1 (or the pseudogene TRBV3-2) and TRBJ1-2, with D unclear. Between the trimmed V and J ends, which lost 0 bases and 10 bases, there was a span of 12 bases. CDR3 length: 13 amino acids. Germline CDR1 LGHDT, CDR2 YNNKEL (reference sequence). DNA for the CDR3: TGTGCCAGCAGCCAAGATGTACGGTCGAACTACACCTTC. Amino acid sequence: CASSQDVRSNYTF.

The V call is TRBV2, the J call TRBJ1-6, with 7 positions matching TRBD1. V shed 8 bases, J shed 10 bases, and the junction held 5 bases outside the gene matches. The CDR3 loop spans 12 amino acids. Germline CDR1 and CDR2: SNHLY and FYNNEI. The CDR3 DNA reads TGTGCCAGCGGAGAGACAGGGTCACCCCTCCACTTT. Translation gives CASGETGSPLHF.

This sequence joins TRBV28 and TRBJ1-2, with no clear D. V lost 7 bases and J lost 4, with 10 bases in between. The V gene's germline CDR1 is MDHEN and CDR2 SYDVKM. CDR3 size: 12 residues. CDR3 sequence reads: CASTTGFYGYTF. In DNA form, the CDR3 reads TGTGCCAGCACCACGGGGTTCTATGGCTACACCTTC.

In DNA, the CDR3 is TGTGCCAGCAGCTCTGGGCCCGAGCGGGGCGATACGCAGTATTTT. Protein: CASSSGPERGDTQYF. V and J are TRBV11-1 and TRBJ2-3; TRBD2 matches 7 bases. Germline lookup yields CDR1 SGHAT and CDR2 FQDESV (reference sequence). V gave up 4 bases and J gave up 6 bases; unmatched junction bases: 10. This CDR3 region has 15 residues.

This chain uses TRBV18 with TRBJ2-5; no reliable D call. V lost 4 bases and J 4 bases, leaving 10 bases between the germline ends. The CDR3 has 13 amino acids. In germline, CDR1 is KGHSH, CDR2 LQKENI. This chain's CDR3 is CASSLSVAETQYF. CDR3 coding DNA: TGTGCCAGCTCACTTTCAGTTGCAGAGACCCAGTACTTC.

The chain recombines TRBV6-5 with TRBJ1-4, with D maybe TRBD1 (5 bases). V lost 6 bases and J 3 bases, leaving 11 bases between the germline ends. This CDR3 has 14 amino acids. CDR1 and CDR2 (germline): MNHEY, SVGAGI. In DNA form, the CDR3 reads TGTGCCAGCAGACCCGGGACTTCTAATGAAAAACTGTTTTTT. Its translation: CASRPGTSNEKLFF.

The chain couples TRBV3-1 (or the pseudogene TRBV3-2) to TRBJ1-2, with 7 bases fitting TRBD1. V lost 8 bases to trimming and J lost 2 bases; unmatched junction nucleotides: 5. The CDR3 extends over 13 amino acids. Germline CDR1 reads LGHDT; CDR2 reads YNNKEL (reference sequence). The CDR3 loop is CASRRGQNYGYTF. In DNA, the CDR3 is TGTGCCAGCCGTAGGGGGCAAAACTATGGCTACACCTTC.

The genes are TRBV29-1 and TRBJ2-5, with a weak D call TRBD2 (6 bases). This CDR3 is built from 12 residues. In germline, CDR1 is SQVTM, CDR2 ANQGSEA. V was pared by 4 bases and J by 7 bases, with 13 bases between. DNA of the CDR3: TGCAGCGTTGCCTTGGGGGGACGGACCCAGTACTTC. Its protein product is CSVALGGRTQYF.

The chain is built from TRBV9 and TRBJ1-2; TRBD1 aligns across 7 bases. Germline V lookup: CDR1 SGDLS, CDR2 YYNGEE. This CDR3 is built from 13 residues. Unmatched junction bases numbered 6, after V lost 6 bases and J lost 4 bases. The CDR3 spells CASTLGQPYGYTF. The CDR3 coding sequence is TGTGCCAGCACGCTGGGACAGCCCTATGGCTACACCTTC.

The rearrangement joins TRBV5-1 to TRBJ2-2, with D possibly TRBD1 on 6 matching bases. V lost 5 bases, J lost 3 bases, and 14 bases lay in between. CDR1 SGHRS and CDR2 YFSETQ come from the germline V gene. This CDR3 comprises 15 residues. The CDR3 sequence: CASSPQGSDTGELFF. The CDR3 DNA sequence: TGCGCCAGCAGTCCACAGGGATCTGACACCGGGGAGCTGTTTTTT.

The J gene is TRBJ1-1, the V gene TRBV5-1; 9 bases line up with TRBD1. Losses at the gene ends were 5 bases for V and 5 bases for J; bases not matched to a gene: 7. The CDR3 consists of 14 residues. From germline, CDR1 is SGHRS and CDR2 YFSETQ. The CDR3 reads CASSETGGGTEAFF. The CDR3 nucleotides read TGCGCCAGCAGTGAAACAGGGGGCGGTACTGAAGCTTTCTTT. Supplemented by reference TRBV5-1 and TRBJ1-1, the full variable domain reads KAGVTQTPRYLIKTRGQQVTLSCSPISGHRSVSWYQQTPGQGLQFLFEYFSETQRNKGNFPGRFSGRQFSNSRSEMNVSTLELGDSALYLCASSETGGGTEAFFGQGTRLTVV.

Written as DNA, the CDR3 is TGTGCCAGCGACAGGGGGAATGCTGAAGCTTTCTTT. Protein: CASDRGNAEAFF. The V call is TRBV6-5, the J call TRBJ1-1; 9 bases are shared with TRBD1. The CDR3 covers 12 residues. V shed 8 bases, J shed 6 bases, and the junction held 4 bases outside the gene matches. The germline CDR1 and CDR2 sequences are MNHEY and SVGAGI.

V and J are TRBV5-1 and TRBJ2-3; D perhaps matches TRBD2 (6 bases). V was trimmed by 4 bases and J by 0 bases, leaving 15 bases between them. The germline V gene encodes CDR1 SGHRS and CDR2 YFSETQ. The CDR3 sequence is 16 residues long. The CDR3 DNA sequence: TGCGCCAGCAGCGCCGGAGGGTCGCCTAGCACAGATACGCAGTATTTT. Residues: CASSAGGSPSTDTQYF.

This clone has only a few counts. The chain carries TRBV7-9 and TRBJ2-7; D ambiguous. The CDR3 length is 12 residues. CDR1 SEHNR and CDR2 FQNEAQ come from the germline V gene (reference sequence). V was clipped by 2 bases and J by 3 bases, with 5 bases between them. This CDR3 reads CASSLLDYEQYF. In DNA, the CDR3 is TGTGCCAGCAGCTTACTAGACTACGAGCAGTACTTC.